One and the same sample provided the 32 T cell receptor beta chains below, sequenced in a study of blood T cell repertoires in COVID-19 (dated by TCRdb to 2020 to 2022). Receptor amplification or capture employed the immunoSEQ multiplex PCR assay. Here the immuneACCESS table is served through TCRdb, limited to in-frame sequences with V and J called. Missing clones are a known gap in these copies; in checked studies unresolved V genes cover under half, and the rest lacks a known reason. The sample includes 190,000 or so clones, with approximately 81% observed a single time. The top ten constitute around 19% of the sample. Sequences were obtained from PBMCs or T cells enriched from blood (not recorded which). The receptors derive from a man aged 35-49 years who had recovered from COVID-19.

The chain couples TRBV7-8 to TRBJ2-1; 7 positions agree with TRBD2. Losses at the gene ends were 3 bases for V and 6 bases for J; bases not matched to a gene: 8. This CDR3 comprises 15 residues. Germline loops: CDR1 SGHVS, CDR2 FQNEAQ. CDR3 DNA sequence: TGTGCCAGCAGCTTGACCGTCGGGGGGAGCAATGAGCAGTTCTTC. It encodes CASSLTVGGSNEQFF.

This clone was seen a single time. V usage is TRBV4-1 and J usage is TRBJ2-1, with 11 bases matching TRBD2. This CDR3 has 16 amino acids. Germline CDR1 and CDR2: MGHRA and YSYEKL. V trimming: 2 bases; J trimming: 3 bases; junction bases outside the gene matches: 3. CDR3 in DNA: TGCGCCAGCAGCCAACAACTAGCGGGAGACTACAATGAGCAGTTCTTC. It translates to CASSQQLAGDYNEQFF.

The V and J genes are TRBV19 and TRBJ1-3, with 10 bases lining up with TRBD1. This CDR3 contains 15 residues. Germline V lookup: CDR1 LNHDA, CDR2 SQIVND (reference sequence). V shed 7 bases and J 5 bases; nucleotides not matched to a gene: 8. CDR3: CASTTTGGGRNTIYF. The DNA of the CDR3 is TGTGCCAGTACCACGACAGGGGGCGGGAGAAACACCATATATTTT.

The V and J genes are TRBV27 and TRBJ2-5; TRBD1 might be the D (6 bases). This CDR3 region has 17 residues. Trimming shortened V by 2 bases and J by 2 bases, and 18 bases separated the two germline ends. CDR1 and CDR2 from the germline V gene are MNHEY and SMNVEV (reference sequence). The DNA for the CDR3 is TGTGCCAGCAGTTTACGCCCACAGGGAGTGGGGCAAGAGACCCAGTACTTC. Its translation is CASSLRPQGVGQETQYF.

The V gene is TRBV3-1 (or the pseudogene TRBV3-2), the J gene TRBJ2-7; 7 bases are a match to TRBD1. Germline loops: CDR1 LGHDT, CDR2 YNNKEL (reference sequence). V shed 9 bases, J shed 3 bases, and the junction held 20 bases outside the gene matches. This CDR3 is 17 amino acids long. The DNA of the CDR3 is TGTGCCAGATTAACAGGGGACCTCCGGGAACTTAACTACGAGCAGTACTTC. Translating gives CARLTGDLRELNYEQYF.

The J gene is TRBJ1-1, the V gene TRBV12-3 or TRBV12-4; possibly TRBD1 for D (5 bases). CDR3 size: 13 residues. Trimming took off 5 bases at V and 4 bases at J, with 11 bases between the two ends. CDR3 DNA: TGTGCCAGCAGTGGTTGGGGGGGCACTGAAGCTTTCTTT. Translating gives CASSGWGGTEAFF.

CDR3 in amino acids: CASSVVSPGTGRGTEAFF. The CDR3 DNA follows: TGTGCCAGCAGCGTAGTATCCCCCGGGACAGGGCGAGGCACTGAAGCTTTCTTT. The rearrangement uses TRBV9 and TRBJ1-1; 9 bases are shared with TRBD1. The CDR3 loop spans 18 amino acids. V dropped 0 bases and J dropped 4; count of bases not matched to a gene: 13. Germline loops: CDR1 SGDLS, CDR2 YYNGEE.

The J gene is TRBJ2-3, the V gene TRBV11-1, with 7 nucleotides matching TRBD2. V dropped 0 bases and J dropped 0; count of bases not matched to a gene: 6. The CDR3 covers 17 residues. Germline V CDR1 and CDR2: SGHAT, FQDESV (reference sequence). The CDR3 coding sequence is TGTGCCAGCAGCTTAGCGCGAGGTAGCGGGAGCACAGATACGCAGTATTTT. Residues: CASSLARGSGSTDTQYF.

V gene TRBV7-2 combines with J gene TRBJ1-3, with a weak D call TRBD1 (5 bases). This CDR3 is built from 16 residues. V was shortened by 6 bases and J by 2 bases, with 17 bases between the two germline ends. The germline V gene has CDR1 SGHTA and CDR2 FQGNSA. The DNA for the CDR3 is TGTGCCAGCAGTCCGGCGGAAGGGGCACCTGGAAACACCATATATTTT. Translated, it gives CASSPAEGAPGNTIYF.

This clone has a handful of counts. V is TRBV27 and J is TRBJ1-1, with 7 bases that match TRBD1. Per germline, CDR1 MNHEY and CDR2 SMNVEV (reference sequence). The CDR3 loop spans 14 amino acids. Trimming cost V 5 bases and J 1 base; bases outside gene matches: 4. In DNA, the CDR3 is TGTGCCAGCAGTCGGGGACAGACGAACACTGAAGCTTTCTTT. It codes for CASSRGQTNTEAFF.

This clone was seen only a few times. The genes are TRBV30 and TRBJ2-7, with a tentative D call TRBD2 (6 bases). Germline CDR1 reads GTSNPN; CDR2 reads SVGIG (reference sequence). This CDR3 has 15 residues. V lost 1 base and J 2 bases, leaving 15 bases between the germline ends. CDR3 nucleotide sequence: TGTGCCTGGAGTGCAGACGTCGGCGGGGCCTACGAGCAGTACTTC. Residues: CAWSADVGGAYEQYF.

About this clone: Other DNA sequences in this sample translate to the same CDR3. The V call is TRBV9, the J call TRBJ1-5; weak D call: TRBD1 (5 bases). The CDR3 runs to 14 residues. Germline loops: CDR1 SGDLS, CDR2 YYNGEE. V dropped 0 bases and J dropped 2 bases, with 6 bases sitting between them. This CDR3 reads CASSVGGGNQPQHF. CDR3 nucleotides: TGTGCCAGCAGCGTAGGGGGGGGCAATCAGCCCCAGCATTTT.

This clone was seen more than once but under ten times. The gene calls are TRBV9 and TRBJ1-1; tentatively, D is TRBD1 (6 bases). The germline CDR1 and CDR2 sequences are SGDLS and YYNGEE. Trimming removed 0 bases from V and 1 base from J, with 13 bases in between. This CDR3 contains 16 residues. For the CDR3, the DNA is TGTGCCAGCAGCGTAGCCCCACAGGGTGCGAACACTGAAGCTTTCTTT. It yields the protein CASSVAPQGANTEAFF.

This chain uses TRBV5-1 with TRBJ2-1; possibly TRBD2 for D (6 bases). The CDR3 contains 16 residues. Trimming left V 3 bases short and J 6 bases short, with 19 bases between. Germline lookup yields CDR1 SGHRS and CDR2 YFSETQ. The CDR3 protein is CASSSPSGLGPNEQFF. CDR3 nucleotide sequence: TGCGCCAGCAGCTCCCCTTCGGGACTCGGTCCCAATGAGCAGTTCTTC.

The V and J genes are TRBV24-1 and TRBJ2-2; 15 bases match TRBD2. This CDR3 region has 18 residues. The J segment lost 6 bases and the V segment lost 4 bases, leaving 8 bases of the junction unmatched. CDR1 KGHDR and CDR2 SFDVKD come from the germline V gene. The CDR3 coding sequence is TGTGCCACCAGTGACCCACGGACTAGCGGGAGGGAGGCCGGGGAGCTGTTTTTT. As protein: CATSDPRTSGREAGELFF.

This chain connects TRBV28 to TRBJ1-4; 8 bases are shared with TRBD1. The CDR3 length is 15 residues. V lost 5 bases, J lost 7 bases, and 9 bases stayed unmatched. Germline-derived CDR1 and CDR2 are MDHEN and SYDVKM. The CDR3 here is CASSAGGAVTEKLFF. For the CDR3, the DNA is TGTGCCAGCAGTGCAGGGGGCGCGGTTACTGAAAAACTGTTTTTT.

The J gene is TRBJ2-5, the V gene TRBV5-4; 10 nucleotides align to TRBD2. The CDR3 totals 16 residues. The V gene end was trimmed by 4 bases and the J gene end by 2 bases; junction bases not matched to a gene: 8. Germline V gives CDR1 SGHNT, CDR2 YYREEE (reference sequence). CDR3 coding DNA: TGTGCCAGCAGCGGCGGACTAGCGGCAGTACAAGAGACCCAGTACTTC. This translates into CASSGGLAAVQETQYF.

The V gene is TRBV6-1, the J gene TRBJ1-5, with 12 nucleotides matching TRBD1. This CDR3 spans 17 amino acids. V trimming: 3 bases; J trimming: 3 bases; junction bases outside the gene matches: 6. Germline V gives CDR1 MNHNS, CDR2 SASEGT. For the CDR3, the DNA is TGTGCCAGCAGTGATTATTGGGGACAGGGGGCCAATCAGCCCCAGCATTTT. Its protein product is CASSDYWGQGANQPQHF.

The rearrangement uses TRBV9 and TRBJ2-7; 11 bases agree with TRBD2. The CDR3 length is 16 residues. Germline V gene sequence: CDR1 SGDLS, CDR2 YYNGEE. With 2 bases clipped from V and 3 bases from J, the junction kept 7 bases outside the gene matches. CDR3 residues: CASSVDGTSGHYEQYF. CDR3 in DNA: TGTGCCAGCAGCGTGGACGGGACTAGCGGACACTACGAGCAGTACTTC.

Remarks on this clone: Other nucleotide sequences from this sample produce the same CDR3. The chain joins TRBV5-1 to TRBJ1-5; tentatively, D is TRBD1 (6 bases). The CDR3 has 15 residues. Per the germline V gene, CDR1 is SGHRS and CDR2 is YFSETQ. V was pared by 4 bases and J by 3 bases, with 14 bases between. The DNA for the CDR3 is TGCGCCAGCAGCCCTGGCACAGGGCACAATCAGCCCCAGCATTTT. It is translated as CASSPGTGHNQPQHF. Full variable domain (remainder filled in from reference TRBV5-1 and TRBJ1-5): KAGVTQTPRYLIKTRGQQVTLSCSPISGHRSVSWYQQTPGQGLQFLFEYFSETQRNKGNFPGRFSGRQFSNSRSEMNVSTLELGDSALYLCASSPGTGHNQPQHFGDGTRLSIL.

This clone came up once. The chain is built from TRBV5-5 and TRBJ1-5, with TRBD1 identical over 7 bases. This CDR3 comprises 13 residues. CDR1 is SGHKS, CDR2 YYEKEE, per germline (reference sequence). Germline trimming cut 3 bases from V and 5 bases from J; bases unmatched to any gene: 2. Here the CDR3 DNA reads TGTGCCAGCAGCTCTACAGGGGATCAGCCCCAGCATTTT. It translates to CASSSTGDQPQHF.

The chain carries TRBV27 and TRBJ2-7; 11 bases agree with TRBD2. The CDR3 length is 15 residues. After removal of 5 bases from V and 4 bases from J, the junction contained 7 bases not matched to a gene. The germline V gene encodes CDR1 MNHEY and CDR2 SMNVEV (reference sequence). DNA of the CDR3: TGTGCCAGCAGTCCGGTAGCGGGAGGGCTATACGAGCAGTACTTC. It codes for CASSPVAGGLYEQYF.

This chain links TRBV7-6 with TRBJ2-7, with TRBD1 matching over 8 bases. Germline V gene sequence: CDR1 SGHVS, CDR2 FNYEAQ. With 3 bases clipped from V and 6 bases from J, the junction kept 4 bases outside the gene matches. This CDR3 is 13 amino acids long. The CDR3 region has the DNA TGTGCCAGCAGCTTCTCCGACAGGGGCGAGCAGTACTTC. Translating it yields CASSFSDRGEQYF.

The CDR3 sequence is CASSSRGNTIYF. The CDR3 DNA follows: TGTGCCAGTAGTAGCCGGGGAAACACCATATATTTT. This sequence joins TRBV19 and TRBJ1-3; D remains unclear. This CDR3 spans 12 amino acids. The germline gives CDR1 LNHDA, CDR2 SQIVND (reference sequence). V lost 4 bases and J lost 4, with 5 bases in between.

This clone was seen a handful of times. The V and J genes are TRBV6-5 and TRBJ1-5; no firm D call. There are 14 residues in the CDR3. The germline CDR1 and CDR2 sequences are MNHEY and SVGAGI. V was cut by 7 bases and J by 3 bases, with 13 bases left in between. The CDR3 nucleotides read TGTGCCAGCAAAGCAGGAAGGCCCAATCAGCCCCAGCATTTT. Residues: CASKAGRPNQPQHF.

V is TRBV19 and J is TRBJ2-3; D possibly corresponds to TRBD2 (5 bases). Per the germline V gene, CDR1 is LNHDA and CDR2 is SQIVND (reference sequence). V gave up 3 bases and J gave up 2 bases, with 9 bases separating them. The CDR3 spans 14 residues. CDR3 region: CASSIWGDTDTQYF. The CDR3 bases are TGTGCCAGTAGTATCTGGGGAGACACAGATACGCAGTATTTT.

The chain links TRBV5-5 to TRBJ2-1; TRBD1 is a possible D gene (5 bases). The germline V gene has CDR1 SGHKS and CDR2 YYEKEE (reference sequence). Trimming shortened V by 3 bases and J by 9 bases, and 10 bases separated the two germline ends. The CDR3 loop spans 12 amino acids. CDR3 in DNA: TGTGCCAGCAGCTCCAGGGTGGGTGAGCAGTTCTTC. Amino acid sequence: CASSSRVGEQFF. The full variable domain, completed using reference TRBV5-5 and TRBJ2-1, is DAGVTQSPTHLIKTRGQQVTLRCSPISGHKSVSWYQQVLGQGPQFIFQYYEKEERGRGNFPDRFSARQFPNYSSELNVNALLLGDSALYLCASSSRVGEQFFGPGTRLTVL.

The V gene is TRBV24-1, the J gene TRBJ2-1; TRBD1 aligns across 7 bases. V shed 2 bases, J shed 6 bases, and the junction held 6 bases outside the gene matches. The CDR3 is 15 amino acids. Germline V gene sequence: CDR1 KGHDR, CDR2 SFDVKD. The CDR3 DNA sequence: TGTGCCACCAGTGATTCCCTGGGACAGATCAATGAGCAGTTCTTC. Translating it yields CATSDSLGQINEQFF.

CDR3 nucleotides: TGTGCCATGTCGGGGTTCGGGGGCTACACCTTC. Amino acids: CAMSGFGGYTF. V gene TRBV7-9 combines with J gene TRBJ1-2; D unclear. Germline V gene sequence: CDR1 SEHNR, CDR2 FQNEAQ (reference sequence). This CDR3 has 11 residues. V was clipped by 10 bases and J by 8 bases, with 14 bases between them.

The rearrangement links TRBV27 to TRBJ1-1; possibly TRBD1 for D (5 bases). Deletions cut 8 bases from V and 2 bases from J, with 12 bases between. The germline V gene has CDR1 MNHEY and CDR2 SMNVEV (reference sequence). The CDR3 runs 13 residues. The CDR3 nucleotides read TGTGCCAGCTCCCCCGGGGGTAACACTGAAGCTTTCTTT. Translating it yields CASSPGGNTEAFF.

V gene TRBV5-1 combines with J gene TRBJ2-2; 10 bases match TRBD1. The CDR3 sequence is 15 residues long. The ends lost 4 bases at V and 7 bases at J; junction bases unmatched: 7. Per germline, CDR1 SGHRS and CDR2 YFSETQ. For the CDR3, the DNA is TGCGCCAGCAGCCCCACCGGGACAGGGGTCGGGGAGCTGTTTTTT. Its protein product is CASSPTGTGVGELFF. Together with reference TRBV5-1 and TRBJ2-2, the CDR3 gives the full variable domain: KAGVTQTPRYLIKTRGQQVTLSCSPISGHRSVSWYQQTPGQGLQFLFEYFSETQRNKGNFPGRFSGRQFSNSRSEMNVSTLELGDSALYLCASSPTGTGVGELFFGEGSRLTVL.

A single count supports this clone. The gene calls are TRBV6-5 and TRBJ2-1; TRBD2 agrees at 10 bases. Per the germline V gene, CDR1 is MNHEY and CDR2 is SVGAGI. CDR3 length equals 15 residues. J gave up 6 bases and V 5 bases, and 7 bases lay outside the gene matches. Written as DNA, the CDR3 is TGTGCCAGCAGTACTCTAGCGGGAGCTCTCAATGAGCAGTTCTTC. Translation gives CASSTLAGALNEQFF.